Listed below are T cell receptor beta chains from one sample, sequenced in a study of blood T cell repertoires in COVID-19. Generated by immunoSEQ multiplex PCR, the TCRdb table keeps only in-frame clones and is missing some. The profile covers about 180,000 clones, with 70% to 90% appearing a single time and about 2.1% taken by the ten largest. The sample was peripheral blood. The receptors shown here come from a man aged 18 to 30 who had recovered from COVID-19. Both conserved end residues are part of each CDR3. Only part of the rows carry a size: once, few, many, or a class if the clone is expanded.

J: TRBJ2-3; size: NA; V: TRBV7-2; CDR3: CASSLLAGGGTDTQYF
J: TRBJ1-1; size: NA; V: TRBV7-2; CDR3: CASSLEGAGRAFF
J: TRBJ1-2; size: NA; V: TRBV14; CDR3: CASSPSIRVGGYTF
J: TRBJ2-7; size: NA; V: TRBV5-6; CDR3: CASSLEYRDLLGEQYF
J: TRBJ1-2; size: NA; V: TRBV6-1; CDR3: CASSEKAPGISGYTF
J: TRBJ1-1; size: NA; V: TRBV28; CDR3: CASSINYMEAFF
J: TRBJ2-7; size: NA; V: TRBV13; CDR3: CASSPIHSSYEQYF
J: TRBJ2-5; size: NA; V: TRBV7-2; CDR3: CASSLVRVSETQYF
J: TRBJ2-1; size: NA; V: TRBV10-3; CDR3: CAISGLAGAGEQFF
J: TRBJ2-4; size: NA; V: TRBV7-2; CDR3: CASSPPGNIQYF
J: TRBJ1-5; size: NA; V: TRBV3-1/TRBV3-2; CDR3: CASSLEEGSQPQHF
J: TRBJ2-6; size: once; V: TRBV2; CDR3: CASTRDREGGANVLTF
J: TRBJ2-7; size: NA; V: TRBV15; CDR3: CATRKTGSSYEQYF
J: TRBJ2-5; size: once; V: TRBV11-3; CDR3: CASSHRGKEETQYF
J: TRBJ2-1; size: NA; V: TRBV9; CDR3: CASSARGGATNEQFF
J: TRBJ2-7; size: NA; V: TRBV9; CDR3: CASSAQGSGEQYF
J: TRBJ2-5; size: NA; V: TRBV19; CDR3: CASRAGLAGHQETQYF
J: TRBJ1-1; size: NA; V: TRBV5-5; CDR3: CASSWGQRTEAFF
J: TRBJ2-3; size: NA; V: TRBV5-1; CDR3: CASSQTVSSTDTQYF
J: TRBJ2-6; size: NA; V: TRBV27; CDR3: CASSLGTGSGANVLTF
J: TRBJ2-7; size: once; V: TRBV7-9; CDR3: CASSLQLAGAYEQYF
J: TRBJ2-1; size: few; V: TRBV30; CDR3: CAWSSGLADTEQFF